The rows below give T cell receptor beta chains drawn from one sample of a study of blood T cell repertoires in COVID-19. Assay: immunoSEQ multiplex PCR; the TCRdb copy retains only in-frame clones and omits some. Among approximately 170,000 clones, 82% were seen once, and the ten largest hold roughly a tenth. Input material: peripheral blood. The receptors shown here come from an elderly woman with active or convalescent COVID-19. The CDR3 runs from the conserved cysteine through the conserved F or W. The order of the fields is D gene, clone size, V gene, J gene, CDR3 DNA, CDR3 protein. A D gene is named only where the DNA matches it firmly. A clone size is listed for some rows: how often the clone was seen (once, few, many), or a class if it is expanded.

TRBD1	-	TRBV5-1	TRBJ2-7	TGCGCCAGCAGCCCCGGGACAGGGGGCTCCTACGAGCAGTACTTC	CASSPGTGGSYEQYF
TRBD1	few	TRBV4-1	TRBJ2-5	TGCGCCAGCAGCCACTTAGGGACAGATTCGTACCAAGAGACCCAGTACTTC	CASSHLGTDSYQETQYF
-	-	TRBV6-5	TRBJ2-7	TGTGCCAGCAGTTACCGCAGTGTTCCCTACGAGCAGTACTTC	CASSYRSVPYEQYF
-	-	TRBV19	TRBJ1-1	TGTGCCAGTAGTTTCCGGTGGACTGAAGCTTTCTTT	CASSFRWTEAFF
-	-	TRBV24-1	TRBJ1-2	TGTGCCACCAGTGATTCCCCTGGGAGGGTGTCGGGCTACACCTTC	CATSDSPGRVSGYTF
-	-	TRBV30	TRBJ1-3	TGTGCCTGGAGTGTAAGGAGCCTCACTGGAAACACCATATATTTT	CAWSVRSLTGNTIYF
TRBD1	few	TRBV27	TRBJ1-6	TGTGCCAGCAGAACAACAGGGGTGGCCCTCCACTTT	CASRTTGVALHF
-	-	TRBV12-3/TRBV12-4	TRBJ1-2	TGTGCCAGCAGGACACCGACAGGTTTGGGCTACACCTTC	CASRTPTGLGYTF
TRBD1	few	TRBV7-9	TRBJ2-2	TGTGCCAGCAGCTCGGACAGGGTCCGGGAGCTGTTTTTT	CASSSDRVRELFF
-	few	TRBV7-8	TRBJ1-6	TGTGCCAGCAGCACGAAAGTGGGCTCTGACAATTCACCCCTCCACTTT	CASSTKVGSDNSPLHF
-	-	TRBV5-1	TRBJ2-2	TGCGCCAGCAGCTTGGAGGCGGCAGGGGGAGGCACCGGGGAGCTGTTTTTT	CASSLEAAGGGTGELFF
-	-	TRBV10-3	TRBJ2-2	TGTGCCGTATGGGCCGGGGACACCGGGGAGCTGTTTTTT	CAVWAGDTGELFF
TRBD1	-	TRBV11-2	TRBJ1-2	TGTGCCAGCAGCACGCTAGGACAGGAACTTCCGTATGGCTACACCTTC	CASSTLGQELPYGYTF
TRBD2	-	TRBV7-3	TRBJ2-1	TGTGCCAGCAGCCCCCCCGGACTAGCTAATGAGCAGTTCTTC	CASSPPGLANEQFF
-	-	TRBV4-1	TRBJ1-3	TGCGCCAGCAGATCCCTCGACCGGGTCCACTCTGGAAACACCATATATTTT	CASRSLDRVHSGNTIYF
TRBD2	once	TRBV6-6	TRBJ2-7	TGTGCAGGCTGCGGGGGGGGCCCATCCTACGAGCAGTACTTC	CAGCGGGPSYEQYF
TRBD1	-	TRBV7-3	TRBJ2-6	TGTGCCAGCAGCTTGACAGGGGGATCTGGGGCCAACGTCCTGACTTTC	CASSLTGGSGANVLTF
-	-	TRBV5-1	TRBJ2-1	TGCGCCAGCAGCTTGGGTCTAGCAGACTACAATGAGCAGTTCTTC	CASSLGLADYNEQFF
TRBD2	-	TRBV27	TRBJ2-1	TGTGCCAGCAGTTCTATCAGGGGACTAGCGGGAAACAATGAGCAGTTCTTC	CASSSIRGLAGNNEQFF
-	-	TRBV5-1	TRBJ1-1	TGCGCCAGCAGCTTGGCGGAGGGAGGGACCTGGGATGAAGCTTTCTTT	CASSLAEGGTWDEAFF
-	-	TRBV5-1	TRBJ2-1	TGCGCCAGCACAAGCGGGTCTAGCTCCTACAATGAGCAGTTCTTC	CASTSGSSSYNEQFF
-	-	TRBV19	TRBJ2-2	TGTGCCAGTAGTAGGGCGGGCGGGGAGCTGTTTTTT	CASSRAGGELFF
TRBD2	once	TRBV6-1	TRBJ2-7	TGTGCCAGCAGTGAAGGGTCTAGCGGCTACGAGCAGTACTTC	CASSEGSSGYEQYF
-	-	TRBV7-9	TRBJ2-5	TGTGCCAGCAGCTCGCAGGCCCTGGTAGAGACCCAGTACTTC	CASSSQALVETQYF
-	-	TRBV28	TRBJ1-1	TGTGCCAGCAGTTTTATCGGGGGCACTGAAGCTTTCTTT	CASSFIGGTEAFF
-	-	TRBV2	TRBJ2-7	TGTGCCAGCAGTGAGCCCAGGGGTTTGAACGAGCAGTACTTC	CASSEPRGLNEQYF
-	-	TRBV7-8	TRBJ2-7	TGTGCCAGCAGCTTAAGTCGGGGAGGTTACGAGCAGTACTTC	CASSLSRGGYEQYF
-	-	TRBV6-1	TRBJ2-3	TGTGCCAGCAGTGAATATGCAGGTAATAGAGATACGCAGTATTTT	CASSEYAGNRDTQYF
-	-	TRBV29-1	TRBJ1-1	TGCAGCGTCGGGATAATGAACACTGAAGCTTTCTTT	CSVGIMNTEAFF
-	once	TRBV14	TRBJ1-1	TGTGCCAGCAGCCAATCTAGGAGCACTGAAGCTTTCTTT	CASSQSRSTEAFF
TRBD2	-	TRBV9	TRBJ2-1	TGTGCCAGCAGCAGAGGACTAGCGGGAGTTTTCTACAATGAGCAGTTCTTC	CASSRGLAGVFYNEQFF
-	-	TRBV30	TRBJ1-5	TGTGCCTGGAGTGTACGGGGGATTCTCTCCAATCAGCCCCAGCATTTT	CAWSVRGILSNQPQHF
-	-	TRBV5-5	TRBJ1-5	TGTGCCAGCAGCTTAAGTTTTGGGCCACATCAGCCCCAGCATTTT	CASSLSFGPHQPQHF
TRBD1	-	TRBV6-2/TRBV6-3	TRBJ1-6	TGTGCCAGCAGTTACGGGACAGGGCGGGGAAGTTCACCCCTCCACTTT	CASSYGTGRGSSPLHF
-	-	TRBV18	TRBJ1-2	TGTGCCAGCTCACCTGACAAACTCTATGGCTACACCTTC	CASSPDKLYGYTF
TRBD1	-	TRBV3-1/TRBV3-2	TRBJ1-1	TGTGCCAGCAGCCAAGCGACAGGGCTGAGCGCTGAAGCTTTCTTT	CASSQATGLSAEAFF
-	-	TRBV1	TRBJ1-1	TGCACCAGCAGCCAATACTGCGGGATCGCTGAAGCTTTCTTT	CTSSQYCGIAEAFF
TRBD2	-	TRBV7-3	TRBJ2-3	TGTGCCAGCAGCTTCGTTAGCGGGAGAGTTGGAGATACGCAGTATTTT	CASSFVSGRVGDTQYF
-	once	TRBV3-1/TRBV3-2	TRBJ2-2	TGTGCCAGCAGCAAGCACCCCAGCGGGTCTCACGGGGAGCTGTTTTTT	CASSKHPSGSHGELFF
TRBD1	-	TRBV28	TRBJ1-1	TGTGCCAGCAGAGGATCCGGGACAGGGAACACTGAAGCTTTCTTT	CASRGSGTGNTEAFF
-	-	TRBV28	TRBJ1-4	TGTGCCAGCAGGCCTCCAGTGGGAGTACTGTTTTTT	CASRPPVGVLFF
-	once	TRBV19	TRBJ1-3	TGTGCCAGTAGGACGGACGGGAGAGACACCATATATTTT	CASRTDGRDTIYF
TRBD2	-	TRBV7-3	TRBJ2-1	TGTGCCAGCAGCTTAGGTGCGGGAGTCTACAATGAGCAGTTCTTC	CASSLGAGVYNEQFF
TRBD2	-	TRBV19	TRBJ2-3	TGTGCCAGTAGTATAGTCAGCGGGGGCACAGATACGCAGTATTTT	CASSIVSGGTDTQYF
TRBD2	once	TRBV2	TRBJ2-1	TGTGCCAGCTTACTAGCGGGACACTACAATGAGCAGTTCTTC	CASLLAGHYNEQFF
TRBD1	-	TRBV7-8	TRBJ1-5	TGTGCCAGCAGCTCCGACAGGGATCAGCCCCAGCATTTT	CASSSDRDQPQHF
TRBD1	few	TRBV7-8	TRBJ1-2	TGTGCCAGCAGGCCGACAGGGGCGGGTAGCTACACCTTC	CASRPTGAGSYTF
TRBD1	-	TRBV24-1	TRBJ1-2	TGTGCCACCAGTGATACACAGGGGAACTATGGCTACACCTTC	CATSDTQGNYGYTF
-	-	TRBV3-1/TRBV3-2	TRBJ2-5	TGTGCCAGCAGCCAACGGACCCAGTACTTC	CASSQRTQYF
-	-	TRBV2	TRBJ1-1	TGTGCCAGCTCTATTGCCATGAACACTGAAGCTTTCTTT	CASSIAMNTEAFF
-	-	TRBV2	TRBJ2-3	TGTGCCAGCAACCTCGACCAGGCTAGCACAGATACGCAGTATTTT	CASNLDQASTDTQYF
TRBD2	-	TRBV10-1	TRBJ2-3	TGCGCCAGCAGTGAGTCTTCGGCGGGAGTCATAGGAGATACGCAGTATTTT	CASSESSAGVIGDTQYF
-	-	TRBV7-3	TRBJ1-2	TGTGCCAGCAGCCCGTGGACACCTTGGTTCTTCTTC	CASSPWTPWFFF